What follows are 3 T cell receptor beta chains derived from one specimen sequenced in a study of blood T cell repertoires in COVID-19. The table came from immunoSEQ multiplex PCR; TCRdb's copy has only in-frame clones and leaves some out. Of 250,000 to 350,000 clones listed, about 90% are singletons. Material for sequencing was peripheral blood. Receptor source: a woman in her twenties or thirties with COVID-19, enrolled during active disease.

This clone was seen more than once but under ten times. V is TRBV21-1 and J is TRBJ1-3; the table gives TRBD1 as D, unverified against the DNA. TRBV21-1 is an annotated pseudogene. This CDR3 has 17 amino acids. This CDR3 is CASRVCLTGSWGNTIYF. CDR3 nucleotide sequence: TGTGCCAGCAGGGTATGTCTTACAGGGTCTTGGGGAAACACCATATATTTT.

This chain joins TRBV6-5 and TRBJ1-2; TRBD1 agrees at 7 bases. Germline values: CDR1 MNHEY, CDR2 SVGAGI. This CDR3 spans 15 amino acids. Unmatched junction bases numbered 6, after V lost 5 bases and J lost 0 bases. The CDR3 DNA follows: TGTGCCAGCAGTAAGACAGGGCCCCCTAACTATGGCTACACCTTC. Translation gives CASSKTGPPNYGYTF.

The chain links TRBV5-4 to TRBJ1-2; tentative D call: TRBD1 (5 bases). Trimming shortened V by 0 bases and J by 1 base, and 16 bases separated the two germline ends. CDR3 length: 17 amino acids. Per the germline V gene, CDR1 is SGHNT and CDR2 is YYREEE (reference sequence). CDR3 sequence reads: CASSLGSGRGGNYGYTF. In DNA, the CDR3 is TGTGCCAGCAGCTTGGGGTCGGGGAGGGGCGGTAACTATGGCTACACCTTC. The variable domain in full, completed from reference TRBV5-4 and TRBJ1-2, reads ETGVTQSPTHLIKTRGQQVTLRCSSQSGHNTVSWYQQALGQGPQFIFQYYREEENGRGNFPPRFSGLQFPNYSSELNVNALELDDSALYLCASSLGSGRGGNYGYTFGSGTRLTVV.